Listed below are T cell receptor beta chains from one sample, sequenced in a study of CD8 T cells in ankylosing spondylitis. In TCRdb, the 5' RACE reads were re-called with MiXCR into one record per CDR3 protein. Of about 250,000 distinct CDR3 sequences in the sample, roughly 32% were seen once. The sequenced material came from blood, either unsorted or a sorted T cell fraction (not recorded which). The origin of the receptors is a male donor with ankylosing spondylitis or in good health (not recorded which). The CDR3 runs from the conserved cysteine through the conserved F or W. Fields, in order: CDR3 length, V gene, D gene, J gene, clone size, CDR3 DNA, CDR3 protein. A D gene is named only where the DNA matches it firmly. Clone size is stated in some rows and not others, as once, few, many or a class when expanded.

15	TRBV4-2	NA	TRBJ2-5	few	TGTGCCAGCAGCCAAGGTAGCGGACAGCAAGAGACCCAGTACTTC	CASSQGSGQQETQYF
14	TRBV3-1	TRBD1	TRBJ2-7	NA	TGTGCCAGCAGCCAAGCCAGGGGGCTCGACGAGCAGTACTTC	CASSQARGLDEQYF
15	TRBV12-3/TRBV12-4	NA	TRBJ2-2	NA	TGTGCCGCAAAAGCAGAGGATGCGGACACCGGGGAGCTGTTTTTT	CAAKAEDADTGELFF
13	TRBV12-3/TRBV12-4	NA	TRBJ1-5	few	TGTGCCAGCAGTAGCGAACAGGGTCAGCCCCAGCATTTT	CASSSEQGQPQHF
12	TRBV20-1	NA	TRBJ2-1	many	TGCAGTGCGCTGGGAGAGTACAATGAGCAGTTCTTC	CSALGEYNEQFF
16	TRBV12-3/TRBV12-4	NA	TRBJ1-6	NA	TGTGCCAGCAGTTTATTTGGGGGTGGGGGCGATTCACCCCTCCACTTT	CASSLFGGGGDSPLHF
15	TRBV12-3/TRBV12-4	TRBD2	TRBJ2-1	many	TGTGCCAGCAGCCTCTCCGGGGGGGCGTACAATGAGCAGTTCTTC	CASSLSGGAYNEQFF
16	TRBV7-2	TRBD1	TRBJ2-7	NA	TGTGCCAGCAGCTTAGCGTCTGGGACAGGCCACTACGAGCAGTACTTC	CASSLASGTGHYEQYF
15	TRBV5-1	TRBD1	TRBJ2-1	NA	TGCGCCAGCAGCTTGCGGGACAGCCCCTACAATGAGCAGTTCTTC	CASSLRDSPYNEQFF
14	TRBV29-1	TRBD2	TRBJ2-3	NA	TGCAGCTTTAAGCGGGGGGCCCAGGCAGATACGCAGTATTTT	CSFKRGAQADTQYF
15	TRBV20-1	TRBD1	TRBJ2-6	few	TGCAGTGCTAAGGCAGGGGGCGGTGGGGCCAACGTCCTGACTTTC	CSAKAGGGGANVLTF
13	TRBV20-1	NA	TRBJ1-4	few	TGCAGTGCAAGGACGGGGCATGGGGAAAAACTGTTTTTT	CSARTGHGEKLFF
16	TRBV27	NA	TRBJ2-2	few	TGTGCCAGCAGTTTATGGAGGGGATCGAACACCGGGGAGCTGTTTTTT	CASSLWRGSNTGELFF
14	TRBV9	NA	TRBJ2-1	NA	TGTGCCAGCGGAGGCGGGGTGGACTACAATGAGCAGTTCTTC	CASGGGVDYNEQFF
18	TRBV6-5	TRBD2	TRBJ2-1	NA	TGTGCCAGCAGTTCCGGATTTAGCGGGGGGGCCGTTGGGAATGAGCAGTTCTTC	CASSSGFSGGAVGNEQFF
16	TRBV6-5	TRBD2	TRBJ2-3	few	TGTGCCAGCAGTTACCACCGGGGGGTCAGCACAGATACGCAGTATTTT	CASSYHRGVSTDTQYF
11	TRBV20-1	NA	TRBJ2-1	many	TGCAGTGCCACCAGGCGGGGTGAGCAGTTCTTC	CSATRRGEQFF
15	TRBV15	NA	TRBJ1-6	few	TGTGCCACCAGCCCCCGGGACGGAGATAATTCACCCCTCCACTTT	CATSPRDGDNSPLHF
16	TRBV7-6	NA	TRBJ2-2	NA	TGTGCCAGCAGCTTATTCGGCAGCCCGAACACCGGGGAGCTGTTTTTT	CASSLFGSPNTGELFF
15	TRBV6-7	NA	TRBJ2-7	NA	TGTGCCAGCAGTTTTCGGGGCGAGGACGTACGCGAGCAGTACTTC	CASSFRGEDVREQYF
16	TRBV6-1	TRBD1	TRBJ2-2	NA	TGTGCCAGCAGATTCGACAGGGTGTCGGGTACCGGGGAGCTGTTTTTT	CASRFDRVSGTGELFF
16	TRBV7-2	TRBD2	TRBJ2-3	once	TGTGCCAGCAGCTTAGGTGGGCGGGGGGGTCTGGATACGCAGTATTTT	CASSLGGRGGLDTQYF
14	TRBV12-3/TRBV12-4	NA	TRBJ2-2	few	TGTGCCAGCAGTTCCCCTACCGTGGGCGGGGAGCTGTTTTTT	CASSSPTVGGELFF
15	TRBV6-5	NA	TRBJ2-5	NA	TGTGCCAGCAGCTTAAGACTCAAATGGGGAGAGACCCAGTACTTC	CASSLRLKWGETQYF
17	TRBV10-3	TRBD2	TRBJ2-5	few	TGTGCCATCAGTGGACCTGAGGGACTAGCGGATATAGGGACCCAGTACTTC	CAISGPEGLADIGTQYF
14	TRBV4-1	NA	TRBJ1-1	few	TGCGCCAGCAGCCTAGGGCTCGAGAACACTGAAGCTTTCTTT	CASSLGLENTEAFF
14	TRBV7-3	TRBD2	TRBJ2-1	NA	TGTGCCAGCAGCCCTAGCGGGGTAGACAATGAGCAGTTCTTC	CASSPSGVDNEQFF
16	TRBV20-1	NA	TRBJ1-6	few	TGCAGTGCTAGAGATGATCGGAGGAAGAATAATTCACCCCTCCACTTT	CSARDDRRKNNSPLHF
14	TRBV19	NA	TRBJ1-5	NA	TGTGCCAGTAGTATGATCAGGATAAATCAGCCCCAGCATTTT	CASSMIRINQPQHF
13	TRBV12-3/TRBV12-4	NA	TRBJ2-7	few	TGTGCCAGCAGACGACAGGAGATAGGCGAGCAGTACTTC	CASRRQEIGEQYF
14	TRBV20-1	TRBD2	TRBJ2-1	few	TGCAGTGCCCGCCTAGCGGGGCTGTACAATGAGCAGTTCTTC	CSARLAGLYNEQFF